This T cell receptor beta chain was captured by sequencing in a study of blood T cell repertoires in COVID-19. Study details: Some COVID-19 samples were acute and others convalescent; all came from the United States, Italy and Spain. T cells, B-cell-depleted T cells, or PBMCs provided the cDNA or gDNA that served as material.

This CDR3 region has 13 residues. Per the germline V gene, CDR1 is LGHNA and CDR2 is YSLEER. Trimming cost V 4 bases and J 9 bases; bases outside gene matches: 7. Authors' processing steps: Amplified reference gene primers provided the basis for estimating nucleated cell counts. Method: immunoSEQ multiplex PCR; TCRdb's copy keeps in-frame clones and lacks some. V and J calls and clone size are copied from that table; D and trimming were computed from the DNA. The table shows 110,000 to 150,000 clones, with about four fifths occurring only once. This clonotype originated in a human donor in a cohort sampled during active COVID-19. The chain employs TRBV4-3 and TRBJ2-5; TRBD1 agrees at 8 bases. Sequenced: peripheral blood. CDR3: CASSRGPRGPQYF. Written as DNA, the CDR3 is TGCGCCAGCAGCCGGGGGCCCAGGGGGCCCCAGTACTTC.